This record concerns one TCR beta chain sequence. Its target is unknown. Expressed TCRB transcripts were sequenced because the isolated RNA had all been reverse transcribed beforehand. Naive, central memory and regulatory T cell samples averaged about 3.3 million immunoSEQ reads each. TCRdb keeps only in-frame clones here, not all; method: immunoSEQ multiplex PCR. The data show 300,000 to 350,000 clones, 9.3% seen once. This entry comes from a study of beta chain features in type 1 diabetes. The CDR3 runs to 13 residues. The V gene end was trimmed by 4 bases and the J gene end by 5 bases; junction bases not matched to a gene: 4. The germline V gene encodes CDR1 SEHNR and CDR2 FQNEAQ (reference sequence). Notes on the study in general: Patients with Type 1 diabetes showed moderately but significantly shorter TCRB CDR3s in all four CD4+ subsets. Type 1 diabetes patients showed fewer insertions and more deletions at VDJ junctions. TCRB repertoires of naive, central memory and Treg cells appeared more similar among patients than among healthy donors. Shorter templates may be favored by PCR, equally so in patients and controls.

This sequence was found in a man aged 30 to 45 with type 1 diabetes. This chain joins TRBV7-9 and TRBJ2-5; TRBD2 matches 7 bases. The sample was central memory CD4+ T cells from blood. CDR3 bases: TGTGCCAGCAGCTCAGCGGGGTTGGAGACCCAGTACTTC. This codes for CASSSAGLETQYF.